This TCR beta chain was obtained from a study of shared clonotypes between healthy human individuals. General study findings and limits: Exclusively blood specimens were collected; tissue repertoires likely differ.

Comment on this clone: Its antigen is unidentified.

The repertoire was sequenced with immunoSEQ multiplex PCR; TCRdb's copy has only in-frame clones and lacks some. The sample includes 600,000 to 750,000 clones, 55% to 80% seen only once; the top ten take under 2%. With 1 base removed from V and 0 bases from J, the gap between germline ends came to 1 base. Germline V gives CDR1 SGHDN, CDR2 FVKESK. CDR3 size: 14 residues. Sequencing used memory CD4+ T cells sorted from blood. Subset indicated: CD45RA-negative fraction. The chain joins TRBV14 to TRBJ2-6; D remains unclear. This TCR was recovered from a young woman in good health. The CDR3 region is CASSQASGANVLTF. The DNA of the CDR3 is TGTGCCAGCAGCCAAGCCTCTGGGGCCAACGTCCTGACTTTC.